Here is one T cell receptor beta chain with its context. The clone's antigen remains unknown. Per-nucleotide qualities are absent, and no much larger clonotype sits a single base away. This entry is derived from a study of beta chain features in type 1 diabetes (dated by TCRdb to about 2018). Regarding the research as a whole: Patients and healthy donors did not differ in mean age, gender distribution, total cell number or subset yield. Across all samples, some 110,000,000 sorted cells were examined, and cell number per subset correlated strongly with RNA yield. In the study, TCRB repertoires of sorted circulating CD4+ T cell subsets from recently diagnosed type 1 diabetes patients were compared with those of matched healthy donors. Regulatory and stem cell-like memory subsets were obtained from only 8 patients and roughly 8 healthy donors, while naive and central memory subsets were obtained from all 28 donors. Summary of the overall study and its limitations: At VDJ recombination sites, type 1 diabetes patients had fewer insertions and more deleted nucleotides, which implies abnormalities in thymic rearrangement. Type 1 diabetes patients showed a moderate but significant shortening of TCRB CDR3 length in all four CD4+ subsets. Naive, central memory and regulatory TCRB repertoires appeared to be more alike among patients than among healthy donors. Only small numbers of individuals were included in the HLA sub-analyses, which left unresolved whether HLA type had any influence on TCRB rearrangement. PCR may preferentially amplify shorter templates, but because patient and control samples were amplified and corrected together, any resulting skew would affect both groups equally. Because cDNA was sequenced instead of genomic DNA, highly expressing activated cells could be over-represented, though the groups showed no difference in activation or CD3 levels.

The CDR3 measures 14 amino acids from cysteine to phenylalanine. This entry keeps only the CDR3 DNA: 42 bases, framed from base 1. After removal of 3 bases from V and 8 bases from J, the junction retains 4 bases not matched to a gene. The germline V gene sets CDR1 to SGHTA and CDR2 to FQGNSA. Each donor gave one peripheral blood draw, averaging approximately 120 mL, which was collected into heparinised tubes. Naive, central memory, regulatory and stem cell-like memory CD4+ T cells were sorted on a BD FACSAria II using a panel including CD45RO, CCR7, CD25, CD127, CD95 and CD27. Every sorted population had a purity above 95%. Right away, PBMCs were isolated by Lymphoprep density gradient centrifugation and were stained directly, with no culture step. Samples were stained and sorted in pairs, with one healthy donor and one patient per experiment, so that batch effects were minimized. The High Capacity cDNA Reverse Transcription Kit was used to reverse transcribe all of the isolated RNA, meaning that expressed TCRB transcripts were what got sequenced. Deep immunoSEQ sequencing was applied to naive, central memory and regulatory T cell samples, giving an average of about 3.6 million total reads per sample. Sorted cells were lysed in RLT buffer, and RNA was extracted using DNase-treated RNeasy Micro or Mini kits according to cell number. To prevent cross-contamination, each cell subset was processed individually, whereas patient and healthy donor samples were processed jointly. TCRB sequences were amplified from cDNA with the immunoSEQ multiplex PCR, producing 87-bp fragments spanning the CDR3 region. Sequencing of the amplicons was done on the Illumina HiSeq platform. As for how the authors treated the data: PCR bias was computationally corrected using synthetic template baselines, reads within Hamming distance 2 were collapsed, and singletons that could not be merged were discarded. By aligning reads against IMGT, V, D and J genes, CDR3 length, and insertions or deletions at six rearrangement sites were assigned. Clonotype counts were normalized to sorted cell number within each subset before computing true diversity and Gini coefficients with the tcR R package. The overlap coefficient, calculated on TCRB nucleotide sequences, was used to measure repertoire sharing. As a proxy for the pre-selection repertoire, out-of-frame TCRB sequences from naive cells were analyzed. TCRdb's version of the immuneACCESS table is confined to in-frame rearrangements and falls short of the full clone set. An unresolved V gene accounts for under half of the shortfall where checked; the remainder is of unknown origin. V and J calls plus clone size are reproduced from that table; the DNA served to infer D and trimming. The sample includes about 260,000 clones, with about a fifth observed a single time. Clones ranked in the top ten supply less than 0.03% of the sample.

Sequences were obtained from naive CD4+ T cells from blood. The cell subset or site label for this specimen denotes: true naive CD4+ T cells. The chain joins TRBV7-2 to TRBJ1-4; 9 bases in between match TRBD1. The TCR originated in a woman aged 40-49 years with type 1 diabetes. The DNA is TGTGCCAGCAGCTTGGACAGGGGACGGGAAAAACTGTTTTTT. It translates to CASSLDRGREKLFF. The full variable domain, with segments outside the CDR3 supplied by the reference TRBV7-2 and TRBJ1-4 proteins, appears as GAGVSQSPSNKVTEKGKDVELRCDPISGHTALYWYRQSLGQGLEFLIYFQGNSAPDKSGLPSDRFSAERTGGSVSTLTIQRTQQEDSAVYLCASSLDRGREKLFFGSGTQLSVL.